In its sample, the clone carrying this T cell receptor (beta chain) is medium-sized. Its antigen remains unidentified. These data belong to a study of liver allograft versus peripheral blood T cells. Study overall: Graft-liver T cell receptor repertoires were compared against recipient peripheral blood repertoires. Study-level findings and limits: Liver allograft repertoires of T cell receptors reportedly diverged from peripheral blood repertoires.

TCRdb itself ran the reads through MiXCR, one entry per CDR3 protein. The sample has thousands of distinct CDR3 sequences, around 18% seen once; the top ten hold around 50%. The CDR3 spans 13 residues. CDR1 and CDR2 from the germline V gene are SQVTM and ANQGSEA. V was trimmed by 6 bases and J by 3 bases, leaving 14 bases between them. The chain carries TRBV29-1 and TRBJ1-1; D is perhaps TRBD1 (6 bases). The sequence derives from a human patient who had a liver transplant. The graft donor may have contributed some T cells. The CDR3 DNA reads TGCAGCGTCACGGGACACATGGACACTGAAGCTTTCTTT. Translated: CSVTGHMDTEAFF.